The present TCR beta chain was sequenced within a study of OX40 agonist ivuxolimab in advanced cancers. Looked up from germline, CDR1 is MNHEY and CDR2 is SMNVEV (reference sequence). CDR3 length equals 13 residues. V dropped 5 bases and J dropped 5 bases, with 12 bases sitting between them. Repertoires were generated with immunoSEQ multiplex PCR, while TCRdb's copy carries only in-frame clones and drops some. The top ten clones hold just under 5% of a sample with roughly 64,000 clones, approximately 80% of them seen once. The source is an adult with an advanced solid tumor such as melanoma, head and neck, liver or kidney cancer. The material sequenced was CD4+ or CD8+ T cells sorted from blood, taken in a trial of the OX40 agonist ivuxolimab. V usage is TRBV27 and J usage is TRBJ1-1, with a tentative D call TRBD1 (6 bases). CDR3 protein: CASSIGRGTEAFF. Here the CDR3 DNA reads TGTGCCAGCAGTATAGGCAGGGGAACTGAAGCTTTCTTT.